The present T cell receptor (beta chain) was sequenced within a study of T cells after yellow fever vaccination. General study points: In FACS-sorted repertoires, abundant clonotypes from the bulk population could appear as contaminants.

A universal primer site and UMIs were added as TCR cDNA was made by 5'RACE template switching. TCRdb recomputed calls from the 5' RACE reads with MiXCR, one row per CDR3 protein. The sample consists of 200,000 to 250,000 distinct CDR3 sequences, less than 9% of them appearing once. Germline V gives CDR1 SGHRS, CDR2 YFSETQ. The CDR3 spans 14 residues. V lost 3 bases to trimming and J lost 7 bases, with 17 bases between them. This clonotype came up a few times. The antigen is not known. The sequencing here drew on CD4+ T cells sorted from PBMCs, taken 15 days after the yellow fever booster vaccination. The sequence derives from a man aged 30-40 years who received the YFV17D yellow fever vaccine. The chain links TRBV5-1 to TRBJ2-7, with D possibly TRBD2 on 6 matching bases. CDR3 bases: TGCGCCAGCAGCTCCAACGGGGGTTTCGAAGAGCAGTACTTC. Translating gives CASSSNGGFEEQYF.